Listed below are T cell receptor beta chains from one sample, sequenced in a study of blood T cell repertoires in COVID-19. TCRdb's table, derived via immunoSEQ multiplex PCR, lists solely in-frame clones and lacks some. The sample has 130,000 or so clones; roughly 69% are singletons. What was sequenced was peripheral blood. The receptors derive from a woman in her seventies with acute or convalescent COVID-19. The CDR3 runs from the conserved cysteine through the conserved F or W. The order of the fields is V gene, D gene, clone size, J gene, CDR3 DNA, CDR3 protein. D genes are given only for firm matches. Only part of the rows carry a size: once, few, many, or a class if the clone is expanded.

TRBV5-6	NA	NA	TRBJ1-2	TGTGCCAGCAGCTTGATAAATTCGGGTCCTGGTGGCTACACCTTC	CASSLINSGPGGYTF
TRBV7-9	TRBD1	medium-sized	TRBJ1-4	TGTGCCAGCAGCTTCATACAGGGGGAGAATGAAAAACTGTTTTTT	CASSFIQGENEKLFF
TRBV14	NA	NA	TRBJ2-4	TGTGCCAGCAGCCAAGGGGACTCACGACTTCAGTACTTC	CASSQGDSRLQYF
TRBV7-7	NA	NA	TRBJ1-4	TGTGCCAGCAGCCTCGCAACTAATGAAAAACTGTTTTTT	CASSLATNEKLFF
TRBV7-9	NA	few	TRBJ1-2	TGTGCCAGCAGCCCCTCGGCTAACTATGGCTACACCTTC	CASSPSANYGYTF
TRBV7-6	TRBD2	NA	TRBJ2-1	TGTGCCAGCAGCAGAAGCGGGGGGGCGAGTAATGAGCAGTTCTTC	CASSRSGGASNEQFF
TRBV18	TRBD1	NA	TRBJ1-2	TGTGCCAGCTCACCACTGGGACAGGCCCTCGAGGGCTACACCTTC	CASSPLGQALEGYTF
TRBV5-3	TRBD1	NA	TRBJ2-3	TGTGCCAGGACCCGGGACAGGGAACCTTTTAGCACAGATACGCAGTATTTT	CARTRDREPFSTDTQYF
TRBV5-1	NA	NA	TRBJ2-5	TGCGCCAGCAGCTTGGGGCAAGATAAAGAGACCCAGTACTTC	CASSLGQDKETQYF
TRBV6-2/TRBV6-3	TRBD2	NA	TRBJ2-5	TGTGCCAGCAGTTACTCGAAGGGCGGCGGGGGGTTAGGAGAGACCCAGTACTTC	CASSYSKGGGGLGETQYF
TRBV6-4	NA	NA	TRBJ2-2	TGTGCCAGCAGTGATTTGGGGCCCACCGGGGAGCTGTTTTTT	CASSDLGPTGELFF
TRBV11-2	NA	NA	TRBJ1-6	TGTGCCACCACCGGGGGGGCGCTGAATAATTCACCCCTCCACTTT	CATTGGALNNSPLHF
TRBV18	NA	few	TRBJ1-2	TGTGCCAGCTCACCACCTAGTCTTAACTATGGCTACACCTTC	CASSPPSLNYGYTF
TRBV28	TRBD2	NA	TRBJ2-7	TGTGCCAGCAGGCGGACTAGCGGGAGTTTGGGCGAGCAGTACTTC	CASRRTSGSLGEQYF
TRBV29-1	TRBD1	once	TRBJ2-5	TGCAGCGTTGCGGGACAGACGACGGAGACCCAGTACTTC	CSVAGQTTETQYF
TRBV6-6	NA	few	TRBJ1-4	TGTGCCAGCAGTTACCTTACAGGGTATTCGGGTGAAAAACTGTTTTTT	CASSYLTGYSGEKLFF
TRBV7-9	NA	NA	TRBJ2-5	TGTGCCAGCAGCTTAGACACCCAAGAGACCCAGTACTTC	CASSLDTQETQYF
TRBV28	NA	NA	TRBJ1-3	TGTGCCAGCTTTTCTAGGGGAAACACCATATATTTT	CASFSRGNTIYF
TRBV10-3	NA	NA	TRBJ2-1	TGTGCCATCAGTGAGTACTATAACAATGAGCAGTTCTTC	CAISEYYNNEQFF
TRBV6-5	NA	once	TRBJ1-2	TGTGCCACCGAGACCTCGACAGTCCTCTATGGCTACACCTTC	CATETSTVLYGYTF
TRBV4-1	NA	NA	TRBJ1-5	TGCGCCAGCAGCCAAGATTCCGGGGGGAGCAATCAGCCCCAGCATTTT	CASSQDSGGSNQPQHF